A single sample gave rise to the 15 T cell receptor beta chains below, sequenced in a study of blood T cell repertoires in COVID-19. Data came from immunoSEQ multiplex PCR; TCRdb stores just in-frame clones and leaves some out. The table lists 37,000 or so clones, around 81% of them singletons. Material for sequencing was peripheral blood. Receptor source: a human donor in a cohort sampled during active COVID-19.

V gene TRBV4-1 combines with J gene TRBJ1-5; 11 positions match TRBD1. There are 14 residues in the CDR3. V dropped 4 bases and J dropped 5; count of bases not matched to a gene: 1. Germline V gene lookup returns CDR1 MGHRA and CDR2 YSYEKL. The CDR3 here is CASSLGQGDQPQHF. In nucleotides, the CDR3 is TGCGCCAGCAGCCTGGGACAGGGGGATCAGCCCCAGCATTTT.

The rearrangement uses TRBV19 and TRBJ1-1, with D possibly TRBD1 on 6 matching bases. This CDR3 has 13 residues. The germline V gene encodes CDR1 LNHDA and CDR2 SQIVND (reference sequence). Trimming removed 8 bases from V and 1 base from J, with 11 bases in between. The CDR3 sequence: CASFRGRNTEAFF. CDR3 coding DNA: TGTGCCAGTTTTAGGGGGAGGAACACTGAAGCTTTCTTT. Variable domain in full (rest from reference TRBV19 and TRBJ1-1): DGGITQSPKYLFRKEGQNVTLSCEQNLNHDAMYWYRQDPGQGLRLIYYSQIVNDFQKGDIAEGYSVSREKKESFPLTVTSAQKNPTAFYLCASFRGRNTEAFFGQGTRLTVV.

V and J are TRBV5-1 and TRBJ2-7; the D gene is possibly TRBD1 (5 bases). V lost 0 bases and J 3 bases, leaving 10 bases between the germline ends. Germline V lookup: CDR1 SGHRS, CDR2 YFSETQ. This CDR3 contains 14 residues. The CDR3 protein is CASSLGQGRYEQYF. The CDR3 DNA reads TGCGCCAGCAGCTTGGGGCAGGGCCGCTACGAGCAGTACTTC.

The CDR3 reads CASSSPLGPGYNSPLHF. CDR3 in DNA: TGTGCCAGCAGCTCTCCATTGGGGCCCGGCTATAATTCACCCCTCCACTTT. This chain uses TRBV7-2 with TRBJ1-6, with D possibly matching TRBD1 (5 bases). This CDR3 has 17 amino acids. V was trimmed by 4 bases and J by 3 bases, leaving 16 bases between them. Per the germline V gene, CDR1 is SGHTA and CDR2 is FQGNSA.

CDR3 loop: CASSQSNGQPYEKLFF. The CDR3 DNA reads TGTGCCAGCAGCCAATCTAACGGACAGCCCTATGAAAAACTGTTTTTT. The chain couples TRBV16 to TRBJ1-4; TRBD1 might be the D (6 bases). Germline V gives CDR1 KGHSY, CDR2 FQNENV. The V gene lost 0 bases and the J gene lost 6 bases, with 14 bases spanning the gap. The CDR3 extends over 16 amino acids.

This sequence joins TRBV2 and TRBJ2-3; TRBD1 matches 7 bases. The CDR3 runs 15 residues. Germline values: CDR1 SNHLY, CDR2 FYNNEI. V shed 6 bases and J 1 base; nucleotides not matched to a gene: 7. The CDR3 loop is CASSEWTGGTDTQYF. The CDR3 DNA is TGTGCCAGCAGCGAATGGACAGGAGGCACAGATACGCAGTATTTT. Together with reference TRBV2 and TRBJ2-3, the CDR3 gives the full variable domain: EPEVTQTPSHQVTQMGQEVILRCVPISNHLYFYWYRQILGQKVEFLVSFYNNEISEKSEIFDDQFSVERPDGSNFTLKIRSTKLEDSAMYFCASSEWTGGTDTQYFGPGTRLTVL.

V and J are TRBV9 and TRBJ1-2; D call uncertain. V was trimmed by 1 base and J by 6 bases, leaving 7 bases between them. The CDR3 covers 12 residues. Germline CDR1 and CDR2: SGDLS and YYNGEE. The CDR3 coding sequence is TGTGCCAGCAGCGTATCTCGCGATGGCTACACCTTC. It codes for CASSVSRDGYTF.

This rearrangement joins TRBV30 to TRBJ2-7; the D gene is possibly TRBD1 (5 bases). The length of the CDR3 is 14 residues. V dropped 0 bases and J dropped 7 bases, with 16 bases sitting between them. CDR1 is GTSNPN, CDR2 SVGIG, per germline (reference sequence). CDR3 nucleotide sequence: TGTGCCTGGAGTGTAGTTGGCAGGTCAGGGGAGCAGTACTTC. Translating it yields CAWSVVGRSGEQYF.

CDR3 sequence (DNA): TGTGCCAGCAGCCTTCGGACAGAAGGAGAGACCCAGTACTTC. Its protein is CASSLRTEGETQYF. This chain connects TRBV4-2 to TRBJ2-5; the D gene is possibly TRBD1 (6 bases). Germline V gene sequence: CDR1 LGHNA, CDR2 YNFKEQ. The CDR3 totals 14 residues. Trimming removed 4 bases at V and 4 bases at J, with 13 bases between.

The gene calls are TRBV4-1 and TRBJ1-1; 8 nucleotides line up with TRBD1. CDR3 length: 16 amino acids. CDR1 and CDR2 from the germline V gene are MGHRA and YSYEKL. V dropped 0 bases and J dropped 4; count of bases not matched to a gene: 7. The CDR3 sequence: CASSQDMRTGSTEAFF. CDR3 DNA: TGCGCCAGCAGCCAAGATATGCGGACAGGGAGCACTGAAGCTTTCTTT.

The V call is TRBV6-5, the J call TRBJ1-3; 7 nucleotides agree with TRBD1. In germline, CDR1 is MNHEY, CDR2 SVGAGI. CDR3 length: 14 amino acids. Unmatched junction bases numbered 7, after V lost 11 bases and J lost 0 bases. Here the CDR3 reads CAAKTGSSGNTIYF. CDR3 DNA: TGTGCCGCCAAGACAGGGAGCTCTGGAAACACCATATATTTT.

This clone was seen only once. CDR3 in DNA: TGTGCCAGCAGCTTCTCACAGGGCCCAGAAAAACTGTTTTTT. It is translated as CASSFSQGPEKLFF. The chain has TRBV7-9 and TRBJ1-4; D possibly corresponds to TRBD1 (6 bases). V lost 3 bases and J lost 8, with 13 bases in between. Germline CDR1 SEHNR, CDR2 FQNEAQ (reference sequence). The CDR3 consists of 14 residues.

The rearrangement uses TRBV6-5 and TRBJ1-2, with a tentative D call TRBD1 (5 bases). Germline V gene lookup returns CDR1 MNHEY and CDR2 SVGAGI. V was trimmed by 2 bases and J by 8 bases, leaving 9 bases between them. The CDR3 has 12 amino acids. CDR3 sequence: CASSYGRGGYTF. CDR3 DNA: TGTGCCAGCAGTTACGGGAGGGGCGGCTACACCTTC.

V and J are TRBV19 and TRBJ2-7; 7 nucleotides match TRBD1. Germline V gives CDR1 LNHDA, CDR2 SQIVND (reference sequence). Losses at the gene ends were 2 bases for V and 3 bases for J; bases not matched to a gene: 7. This CDR3 has 15 residues. The CDR3 protein is CASSITSGTVYEQYF. For the CDR3, the DNA is TGTGCCAGTAGTATAACCTCCGGGACAGTCTACGAGCAGTACTTC.

This clone was counted a single time. This chain joins TRBV9 and TRBJ1-4, with a weak D call TRBD1 (6 bases). CDR3 length: 15 residues. With 0 bases removed from V and 5 bases from J, the gap between germline ends came to 11 bases. Germline CDR1 reads SGDLS; CDR2 reads YYNGEE. CDR3 DNA sequence: TGTGCCAGCAGCGTAGATACAGGGATAAATGAAAAACTGTTTTTT. Protein sequence: CASSVDTGINEKLFF.